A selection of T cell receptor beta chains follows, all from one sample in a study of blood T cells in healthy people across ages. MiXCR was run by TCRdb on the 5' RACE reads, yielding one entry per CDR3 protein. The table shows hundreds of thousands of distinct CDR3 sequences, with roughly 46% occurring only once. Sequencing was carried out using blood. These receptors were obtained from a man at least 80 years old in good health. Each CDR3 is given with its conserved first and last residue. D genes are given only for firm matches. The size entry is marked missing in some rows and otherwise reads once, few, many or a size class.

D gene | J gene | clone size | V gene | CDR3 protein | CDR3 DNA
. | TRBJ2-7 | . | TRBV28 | CASSSSGRAGTYEQYF | TGTGCCAGCAGTTCCAGCGGTAGGGCAGGGACCTACGAGCAGTACTTC
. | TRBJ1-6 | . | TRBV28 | CAGSSRQSSYNSPLHF | TGTGCCGGCAGTTCCCGACAGAGCTCCTATAATTCACCCCTCCACTTT
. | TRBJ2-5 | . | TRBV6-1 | CASSRMGGETQYF | TGTGCCAGCTCCCGGATGGGGGGAGAGACCCAGTACTTC
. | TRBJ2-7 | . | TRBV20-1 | CSARVQGDLPEQYF | TGCAGTGCTAGAGTCCAGGGCGACCTTCCCGAGCAGTACTTC
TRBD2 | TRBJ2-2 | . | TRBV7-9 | CASRTSGSGGTGELFF | TGTGCCAGCAGGACTAGCGGGAGTGGTGGGACCGGGGAGCTGTTTTTT
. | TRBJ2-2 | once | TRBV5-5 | CASSLGAGRGDGELFF | TGTGCCAGCAGCTTGGGGGCTGGAAGAGGGGACGGGGAGCTGTTTTTT
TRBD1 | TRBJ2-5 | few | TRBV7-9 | CASSWAGGRGRLETQYF | TGTGCCAGCAGCTGGGCTGGGGGCAGGGGGCGATTGGAGACCCAGTACTTC
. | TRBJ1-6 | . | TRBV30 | CAWRREGDSPLHF | TGTGCCTGGCGGAGGGAAGGGGATTCACCCCTCCACTTT
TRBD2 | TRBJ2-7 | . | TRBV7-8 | CASSFLAGLSSYNKQYF | TGTGCCAGCAGCTTCCTAGCGGGGTTGAGCTCCTACAATAAGCAGTACTTC
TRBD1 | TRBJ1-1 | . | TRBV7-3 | CASSFTGGLTEAFF | TGTGCCAGCAGCTTTACAGGGGGTCTCACTGAAGCTTTCTTT
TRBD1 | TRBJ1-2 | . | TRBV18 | CASSPSSTGELNYGYTF | TGTGCCAGCTCACCAAGTTCGACAGGGGAGCTAAACTATGGCTACACCTTC
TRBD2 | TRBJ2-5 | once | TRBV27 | CASRLAGGPQKTQYF | TGTGCCAGCAGGTTAGCGGGAGGGCCTCAGAAGACCCAGTACTTC
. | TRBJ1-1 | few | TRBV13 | CASSHDGKNTEAFF | TGTGCCAGCAGCCATGACGGGAAGAACACTGAAGCTTTCTTT
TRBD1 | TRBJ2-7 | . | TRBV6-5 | CASSGSVWDSEQYF | TGTGCCAGCAGTGGTAGCGTTTGGGACAGCGAGCAGTACTTC
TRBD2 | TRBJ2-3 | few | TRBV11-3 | CASSQAGTRDTQYF | TGTGCCAGCAGCCAGGCTGGGACTAGAGATACGCAGTATTTT
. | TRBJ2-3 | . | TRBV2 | CASSAEAGWRLEDTQYF | TGTGCCAGCAGTGCGGAGGCAGGGTGGAGATTGGAAGATACGCAGTATTTT
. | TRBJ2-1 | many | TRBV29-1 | CSVEIRRYNEQFF | TGCAGCGTTGAAATTCGGAGATACAATGAGCAGTTCTTC
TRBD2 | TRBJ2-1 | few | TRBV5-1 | CASSLRTSGRFNNEQFF | TGCGCCAGCAGCCTAAGGACTAGCGGGAGATTCAACAATGAGCAGTTCTTC
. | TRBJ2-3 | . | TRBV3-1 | CASSQDFPEDTQYF | TGTGCCAGCAGCCAAGATTTCCCGGAAGATACGCAGTATTTT
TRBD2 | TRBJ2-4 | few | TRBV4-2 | CASSQEGGTSDVRRGIQYF | TGTGCCAGCAGCCAAGAGGGAGGGACTAGCGATGTAAGAAGGGGCATTCAGTACTTC
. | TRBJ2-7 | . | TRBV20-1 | CSANGAQYF | TGCAGTGCTAACGGGGCCCAGTACTTC
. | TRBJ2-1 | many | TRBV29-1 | CSVRTEVNEQFF | TGCAGCGTCAGGACAGAAGTCAATGAGCAGTTCTTC
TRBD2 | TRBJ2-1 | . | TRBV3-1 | CASSPEAREVYNEQFF | TGTGCCAGCAGCCCAGAGGCCCGGGAGGTCTACAATGAGCAGTTCTTC
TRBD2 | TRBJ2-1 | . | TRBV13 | CASSYGGREEGEQFF | TGTGCCAGCAGCTACGGGGGGCGGGAGGAGGGTGAGCAGTTCTTC